Below, one T cell receptor beta chain is given with its context. The target antigen is unknown. The data were obtained in a study of cytomegalovirus exposure and HLA in healthy donors. Study-wide background: Earlier, some 170 million T cells were analyzed, and 90 million to 120 million unique TCR beta sequences were found among them.

The CDR3 runs to 14 residues. Trimming left V 4 bases short and J 0 bases short, with 7 bases between. The V gene's germline CDR1 is SGHAT and CDR2 FQNNGV. General observations from the study: Among the most significant clusters, several appeared linked to common viral pathogens in a later analysis. Researchers reported from a later analysis that most CMV-associated TCR beta chains appeared HLA-restricted.

The study ran its PCR with 60 Vbeta and 13 Jbeta primers. The data were produced by immunoSEQ multiplex PCR, yet TCRdb's version contains in-frame clones alone and is incomplete. The data contain approximately 170,000 clones, roughly four fifths of them singletons. What was sequenced was PBMCs. This TCR came from a man aged 35 to 55 in good health and CMV-seronegative. The chain recombines TRBV11-2 with TRBJ2-1; a possible D gene is TRBD2 (5 bases). The CDR3 here is CASSSRDSYNEQFF. CDR3 in DNA: TGTGCCAGCAGCTCACGGGACTCCTACAATGAGCAGTTCTTC.